This T cell receptor (beta chain) was retrieved from a study of cytomegalovirus exposure and HLA in healthy donors. The junction had 7 bases not matched to a gene; V was cut back by 3 bases and J by 2 bases. CDR3 length: 16 amino acids. From germline, CDR1 is LNHNV and CDR2 YYDKDF (reference sequence). A multiplex PCR was run with 60 Vbeta primers and 13 Jbeta primers. Using immunoSEQ multiplex PCR, the repertoire was profiled, and TCRdb retains in-frame clones only, with some absent. The sample includes approximately 130,000 clones, more than 65% of them seen just once. The specimen was PBMCs. This TCR was recovered from a man between 18 and 35 years old in good health and CMV-seronegative. The chain employs TRBV15 and TRBJ2-3, with 8 nucleotides matching TRBD1. CDR3 nucleotides: TGTGCCACCAGCAGCTTCCGGGACAGGTTCACAGATACGCAGTATTTT. It codes for CATSSFRDRFTDTQYF.